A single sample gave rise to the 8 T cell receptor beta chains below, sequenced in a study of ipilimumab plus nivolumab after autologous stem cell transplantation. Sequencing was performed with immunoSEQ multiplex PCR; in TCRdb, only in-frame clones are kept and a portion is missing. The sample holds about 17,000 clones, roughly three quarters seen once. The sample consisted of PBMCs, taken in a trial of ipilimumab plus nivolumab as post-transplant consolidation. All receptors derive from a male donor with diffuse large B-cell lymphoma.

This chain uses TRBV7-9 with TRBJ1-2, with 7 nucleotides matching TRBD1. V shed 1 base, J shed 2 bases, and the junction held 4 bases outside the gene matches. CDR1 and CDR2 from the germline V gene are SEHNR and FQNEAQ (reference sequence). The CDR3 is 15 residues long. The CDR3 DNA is TGTGCCAGCAGCTTAGAGGGGGCCGCCAACTATGGCTACACCTTC. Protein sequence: CASSLEGAANYGYTF.

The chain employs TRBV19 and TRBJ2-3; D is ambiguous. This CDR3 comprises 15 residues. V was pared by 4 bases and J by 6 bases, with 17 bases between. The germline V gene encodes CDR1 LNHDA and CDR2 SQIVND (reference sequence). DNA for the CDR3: TGTGCCAGTAGTAACGACCCCTATGCGTTCGATACGCAGTATTTT. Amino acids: CASSNDPYAFDTQYF.

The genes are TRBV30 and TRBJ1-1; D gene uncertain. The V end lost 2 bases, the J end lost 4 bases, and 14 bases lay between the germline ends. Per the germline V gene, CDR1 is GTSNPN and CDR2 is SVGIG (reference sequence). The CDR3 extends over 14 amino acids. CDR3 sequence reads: CAWSHGDLGTEAFF. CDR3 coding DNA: TGTGCCTGGAGTCATGGAGACCTAGGCACTGAAGCTTTCTTT.

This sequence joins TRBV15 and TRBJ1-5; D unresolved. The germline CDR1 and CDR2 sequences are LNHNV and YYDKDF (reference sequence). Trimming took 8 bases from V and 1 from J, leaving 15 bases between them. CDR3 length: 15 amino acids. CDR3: CATAFGRSSNQPQHF. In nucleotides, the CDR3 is TGTGCCACCGCCTTCGGTCGTTCAAGCAATCAGCCCCAGCATTTT. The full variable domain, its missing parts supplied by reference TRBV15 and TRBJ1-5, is DAMVIQNPRYQVTQFGKPVTLSCSQTLNHNVMYWYQQKSSQAPKLLFHYYDKDFNNEADTPDNFQSRRPNTSFCFLDIRSPGLGDTAMYLCATAFGRSSNQPQHFGDGTRLSIL.

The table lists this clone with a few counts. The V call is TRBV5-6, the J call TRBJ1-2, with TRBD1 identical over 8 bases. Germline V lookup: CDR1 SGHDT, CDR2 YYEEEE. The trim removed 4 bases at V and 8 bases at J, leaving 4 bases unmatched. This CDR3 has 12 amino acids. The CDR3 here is CASSMTGDGYTF. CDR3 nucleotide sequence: TGTGCCAGCAGCATGACAGGGGACGGCTACACCTTC.

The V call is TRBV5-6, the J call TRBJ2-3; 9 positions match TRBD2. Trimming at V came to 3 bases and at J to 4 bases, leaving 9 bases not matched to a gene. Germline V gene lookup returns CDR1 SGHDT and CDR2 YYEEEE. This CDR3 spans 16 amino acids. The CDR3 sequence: CASSYKDSGSPDTQYF. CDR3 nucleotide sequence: TGTGCCAGCAGCTACAAGGATAGCGGGAGCCCAGATACGCAGTATTTT. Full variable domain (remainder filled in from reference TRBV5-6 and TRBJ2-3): DAGVTQSPTHLIKTRGQQVTLRCSPKSGHDTVSWYQQALGQGPQFIFQYYEEEERQRGNFPDRFSGHQFPNYSSELNVNALLLGDSALYLCASSYKDSGSPDTQYFGPGTRLTVL.

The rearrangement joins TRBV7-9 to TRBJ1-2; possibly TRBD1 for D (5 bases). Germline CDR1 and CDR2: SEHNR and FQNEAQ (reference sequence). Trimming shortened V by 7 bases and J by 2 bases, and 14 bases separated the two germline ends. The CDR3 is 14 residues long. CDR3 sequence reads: CASNIRDGNYGYTF. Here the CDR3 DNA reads TGTGCCAGCAACATCCGGGACGGCAACTATGGCTACACCTTC.

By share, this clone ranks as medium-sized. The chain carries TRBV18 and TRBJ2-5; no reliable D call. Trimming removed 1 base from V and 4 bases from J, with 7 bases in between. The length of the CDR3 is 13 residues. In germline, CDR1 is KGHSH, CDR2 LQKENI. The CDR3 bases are TGTGCCAGCTCACCACTGGTAGGAGAGACCCAGTACTTC. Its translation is CASSPLVGETQYF.